One sample yielded the 17 T cell receptor beta chains listed below, sequenced in a study of T cell responses to AZD1222 COVID-19 vaccine. Profiled with immunoSEQ multiplex PCR; TCRdb holds only in-frame clones, not every one. This sample has some 140,000 clones, with approximately 95% found just once. Sequencing used peripheral blood, obtained 28 days after the second AZD1222 dose. The origin of the receptors is an adult who received the AZD1222 COVID-19 vaccine.

The chain combines TRBV28 with TRBJ2-3; TRBD1 is a possible D gene (5 bases). This CDR3 has 12 residues. The germline gives CDR1 MDHEN, CDR2 SYDVKM. Trimming stripped 6 bases from V and 6 bases from J, with 10 bases between. In DNA, the CDR3 is TGTGCCAGCAGCGACAGCAGCGATACGCAGTATTTT. Translated, it gives CASSDSSDTQYF.

The chain uses TRBV5-1 and TRBJ1-3; 9 bases align to TRBD1. Germline values: CDR1 SGHRS, CDR2 YFSETQ. The CDR3 consists of 16 residues. Unmatched junction bases numbered 6, after V lost 4 bases and J lost 1 base. The CDR3 protein is CASSRGQGGSGNTIYF. The CDR3 DNA sequence: TGCGCCAGCAGCCGGGGACAGGGTGGTTCTGGAAACACCATATATTTT.

The J gene is TRBJ1-2, the V gene TRBV28; a weak D match, TRBD1 (6 bases). In germline, CDR1 is MDHEN, CDR2 SYDVKM. With 2 bases removed from V and 4 bases from J, the gap between germline ends came to 11 bases. The CDR3 loop spans 14 amino acids. CDR3 sequence (DNA): TGTGCCAGCAGTTTAGCGGACAGCCTCTATGGCTACACCTTC. This codes for CASSLADSLYGYTF.

The V and J genes are TRBV28 and TRBJ1-2; 11 bases map to TRBD1. From germline, CDR1 is MDHEN and CDR2 SYDVKM. The CDR3 runs 13 residues. Germline trimming cut 10 bases from V and 13 bases from J; bases unmatched to any gene: 14. This chain's CDR3 is CAIPLDRGLGATF. The CDR3 bases are TGTGCCATCCCGCTGGACAGGGGGCTGGGCGCCACCTTC.

The rearrangement uses TRBV9 and TRBJ1-1, with D possibly being TRBD1 (6 bases). CDR3 size: 14 residues. V shed 3 bases and J shed 5 bases, with 14 bases lying between them. Germline CDR1 and CDR2: SGDLS and YYNGEE. The CDR3 DNA sequence: TGTGCCAGCAGCGAACAGGGAACGTCGACTGAAGCTTTCTTT. Amino acids: CASSEQGTSTEAFF.

This chain connects TRBV27 to TRBJ1-5; TRBD1 aligns across 7 bases. The CDR3 length is 14 residues. The V and J ends lost 5 bases and 4 bases, in that order; junction bases with no gene match: 5. Germline CDR1 MNHEY, CDR2 SMNVEV (reference sequence). In DNA form, the CDR3 reads TGTGCCAGCAGTACCCGACAGGGTAATCAGCCCCAGCATTTT. Encoded protein: CASSTRQGNQPQHF.

The chain links TRBV4-1 to TRBJ2-7; no reliable D call. Deletions cut 0 bases from V and 6 bases from J, with 15 bases between. The CDR3 covers 15 residues. CDR1 is MGHRA, CDR2 YSYEKL, per germline. The CDR3 protein is CASSQEARSPFEQYF. CDR3 coding DNA: TGCGCCAGCAGCCAAGAGGCTCGGTCACCCTTCGAGCAGTACTTC.

The CDR3 spells CASSPSGTSDIQYF. The CDR3 DNA reads as TGTGCCAGCTCACCATCAGGGACTAGCGACATTCAGTACTTC. This chain uses TRBV18 with TRBJ2-4, with 10 bases matching TRBD2. This CDR3 is built from 14 residues. Per the germline V gene, CDR1 is KGHSH and CDR2 is LQKENI. J lost 8 bases, V lost 2 bases, and 3 bases had no gene match.

This chain joins TRBV4-1 and TRBJ2-3; D tentatively fits TRBD1 or TRBD2 (5 bases each). Germline V gene lookup returns CDR1 MGHRA and CDR2 YSYEKL. The V and J ends lost 4 bases and 3 bases respectively, with 14 bases between them. The CDR3 sequence is 15 residues long. Written as DNA, the CDR3 is TGCGCCAGCAGCCTCTCAGGTTGGGGGACAGATACGCAGTATTTT. Residues: CASSLSGWGTDTQYF.

This chain uses TRBV4-1 with TRBJ1-4; D gene uncertain. V shed 6 bases and J shed 7 bases, with 12 bases lying between them. Germline CDR1 reads MGHRA; CDR2 reads YSYEKL. The CDR3 loop spans 13 amino acids. The CDR3, as DNA: TGCGCCAGCAGTTGGGTAATCGGTGAAAAACTGTTTTTT. Translated, it gives CASSWVIGEKLFF.

The chain joins TRBV29-1 to TRBJ1-2; D is uncertain. Per germline, CDR1 SQVTM and CDR2 ANQGSEA. V was cut by 4 bases and J by 5 bases, with 8 bases left in between. The length of the CDR3 is 11 residues. CDR3 protein: CSVGETYGYTF. CDR3 bases: TGCAGCGTTGGCGAGACTTATGGCTACACCTTC. Variable domain in full (rest from reference TRBV29-1 and TRBJ1-2): SAVISQKPSRDICQRGTSLTIQCQVDSQVTMMFWYRQQPGQSLTLIATANQGSEATYESGFVIDKFPISRPNLTFSTLTVSNMSPEDSSIYLCSVGETYGYTFGSGTRLTVV.

The chain recombines TRBV2 with TRBJ1-6, with TRBD1 matching 8 bases. The trim removed 6 bases at V and 7 bases at J, leaving 8 bases unmatched. The CDR3 runs 15 residues. Per germline, CDR1 SNHLY and CDR2 FYNNEI. CDR3 DNA sequence: TGTGCCAGCAGCCCGACAGGGGCCCCGAATTCACCCCTCCACTTT. It is translated as CASSPTGAPNSPLHF.

In DNA form, the CDR3 reads TGTGCCAGCAGTGAAGCGGGACTAGCGGACTACGAGCAGTACTTC. Amino acids: CASSEAGLADYEQYF. The chain uses TRBV6-1 and TRBJ2-7; TRBD2 agrees at 11 bases. Looked up from germline, CDR1 is MNHNS and CDR2 is SASEGT. This CDR3 comprises 15 residues. V was clipped by 0 bases and J by 3 bases; unmatched bases: 1.

A single count supports this clone. The chain is built from TRBV2 and TRBJ2-3, with D possibly being TRBD1 (6 bases). Trimming removed 6 bases from V and 6 bases from J, with 16 bases in between. Per the germline V gene, CDR1 is SNHLY and CDR2 is FYNNEI. The length of the CDR3 is 14 residues. The CDR3 sequence: CASRDTGFSDTQYF. CDR3 nucleotides: TGTGCCAGCAGAGATACAGGGTTTTCGGATACGCAGTATTTT.

The chain uses TRBV14 and TRBJ2-7; D gene unclear. Germline V CDR1 and CDR2: SGHDN, FVKESK. The CDR3 covers 11 residues. The V gene lost 1 base and the J gene lost 5 bases, with 3 bases spanning the gap. The CDR3 nucleotides are TGTGCCAGCAGCCAAGTCAACGAGCAGTACTTC. Translation: CASSQVNEQYF.

The J gene is TRBJ1-3, the V gene TRBV3-1 (or the pseudogene TRBV3-2); 7 bases map to TRBD1. This CDR3 has 14 amino acids. Germline V gene sequence: CDR1 LGHDT, CDR2 YNNKEL (reference sequence). After removal of 7 bases from V and 5 bases from J, the junction contained 8 bases not matched to a gene. CDR3 residues: CASTTGQARNTIYF. The CDR3 DNA reads TGTGCCAGCACTACAGGACAGGCTAGAAACACCATATATTTT.

The chain uses TRBV3-1 (or the pseudogene TRBV3-2) and TRBJ1-6, with D perhaps matching TRBD1 (6 bases). The CDR3 covers 14 residues. Germline lookup yields CDR1 LGHDT and CDR2 YNNKEL (reference sequence). Trimming left V 4 bases short and J 4 bases short, with 8 bases between. CDR3 in amino acids: CASSLGQYNSPLHF. CDR3 bases: TGTGCCAGCAGCCTTGGACAGTATAATTCACCCCTCCACTTT.